The 32 T cell receptor beta chains in this list originate from one sample, sequenced in a study of blood T cell repertoires in COVID-19. TCRdb's table, derived via immunoSEQ multiplex PCR, lists solely in-frame clones and lacks some. Among over 110,000 clones listed, 80% to 90% were seen once. Sequenced sample: peripheral blood. The receptors were gathered from a woman aged 45-59 years with acute or convalescent COVID-19.

This chain connects TRBV2 to TRBJ2-1; TRBD1 matches 7 bases. The CDR3 is made up of 12 amino acids. Germline values: CDR1 SNHLY, CDR2 FYNNEI. The J segment lost 9 bases and the V segment lost 7 bases, leaving 6 bases of the junction unmatched. This chain's CDR3 is CASISDRSEQFF. CDR3 in DNA: TGTGCCAGCATTTCGGACAGGAGTGAGCAGTTCTTC. Based on the CDR3 plus reference TRBV2 and TRBJ2-1, the full variable domain is EPEVTQTPSHQVTQMGQEVILRCVPISNHLYFYWYRQILGQKVEFLVSFYNNEISEKSEIFDDQFSVERPDGSNFTLKIRSTKLEDSAMYFCASISDRSEQFFGPGTRLTVL.

J is TRBJ2-1 and V is TRBV5-1; TRBD2 aligns across 7 bases. The CDR3 sequence is 16 residues long. Per the germline V gene, CDR1 is SGHRS and CDR2 is YFSETQ. Germline trimming cut 6 bases from V and 3 bases from J; bases unmatched to any gene: 12. CDR3 DNA: TGCGCCAGCACCAGGGAGGGGTGGAGCGGCTACAATGAGCAGTTCTTC. The encoded protein is CASTREGWSGYNEQFF.

The chain employs TRBV24-1 and TRBJ2-3; 10 bases line up with TRBD2. V was clipped by 3 bases and J by 4 bases; unmatched bases: 6. Germline CDR1 and CDR2: KGHDR and SFDVKD. The CDR3 has 16 amino acids. The CDR3 DNA sequence: TGTGCCACCAGTGATGAGCGGGGGGGCTTCTCAGATACGCAGTATTTT. It specifies CATSDERGGFSDTQYF.

The chain combines TRBV5-1 with TRBJ1-5, with D perhaps TRBD1 (5 bases). V lost 4 bases to trimming and J lost 5 bases, with 16 bases between them. The CDR3 runs to 15 residues. Germline V gene sequence: CDR1 SGHRS, CDR2 YFSETQ. The CDR3 DNA sequence: TGCGCCAGCAGCCCTGGTGTGGAGGGGCATCAGCCCCAGCATTTT. Translating it yields CASSPGVEGHQPQHF.

The chain recombines TRBV28 with TRBJ1-1; 7 bases align to TRBD1. The CDR3 consists of 15 residues. Germline values: CDR1 MDHEN, CDR2 SYDVKM. After removal of 5 bases from V and 6 bases from J, the junction contained 12 bases not matched to a gene. In nucleotides, the CDR3 is TGTGCCAGCAGTCCCGGGACAGCTCTCTCACCTGAAGCTTTCTTT. It translates to CASSPGTALSPEAFF.

The rearrangement joins TRBV27 to TRBJ1-3; D ambiguous. Germline V gene lookup returns CDR1 MNHEY and CDR2 SMNVEV (reference sequence). V lost 3 bases, J lost 2 bases, and 8 bases lay in between. This CDR3 is built from 14 residues. The CDR3 DNA follows: TGTGCCAGCAGTTTGGTGGGCACTGGAAACACCATATATTTT. Protein sequence: CASSLVGTGNTIYF.

The chain employs TRBV5-1 and TRBJ1-2; 9 bases agree with TRBD1. Germline CDR1 is SGHRS and CDR2 is YFSETQ. J lost 3 bases, V lost 5 bases, and 11 bases had no gene match. The CDR3 consists of 16 residues. For the CDR3, the DNA is TGCGCCAGCAGGGTACAGGGGGCGGCCACCGACTATGGCTACACCTTC. It is translated as CASRVQGAATDYGYTF.

This chain joins TRBV6-1 and TRBJ2-3; D may be TRBD2 (6 bases). The length of the CDR3 is 16 residues. Germline CDR1 and CDR2: MNHNS and SASEGT. V lost 3 bases to trimming and J lost 1 base, with 14 bases between them. CDR3 DNA sequence: TGTGCCAGCAGTGAGATTAGCGGCCGAGGCACAGATACGCAGTATTTT. It translates to CASSEISGRGTDTQYF.

The V and J genes are TRBV7-2 and TRBJ1-2; D remains unclear. From germline, CDR1 is SGHTA and CDR2 FQGNSA. This CDR3 spans 17 amino acids. V dropped 1 base and J dropped 4 bases, with 19 bases sitting between them. The CDR3 nucleotides read TGTGCCAGCAGCTTAGTTGCGTTAGGCGGAGTGGGCTATGGCTACACCTTC. It translates to CASSLVALGGVGYGYTF.

The chain carries TRBV12-5 and TRBJ1-2, with D possibly matching TRBD1 (5 bases). CDR1 and CDR2 from the germline V gene are LGHNT and FRNRAP. CDR3 length equals 15 residues. V shed 3 bases and J shed 3 bases, with 14 bases lying between them. CDR3 DNA sequence: TGTGCTAGTGGTTTCAGTTGGGACTTGGACTATGGCTACACCTTC. Its protein is CASGFSWDLDYGYTF.

The chain couples TRBV9 to TRBJ2-6, with 11 bases identical to TRBD1. CDR1 and CDR2 (germline): SGDLS, YYNGEE. J gave up 0 bases and V 1 base, and 6 bases lay outside the gene matches. This CDR3 spans 19 amino acids. CDR3 in amino acids: CASSVMGTGGFSGANVLTF. The DNA of the CDR3 is TGTGCCAGCAGCGTAATGGGGACAGGGGGATTCTCTGGGGCCAACGTCCTGACTTTC. The full variable domain, its missing parts supplied by reference TRBV9 and TRBJ2-6, is DSGVTQTPKHLITATGQRVTLRCSPRSGDLSVYWYQQSLDQGLQFLIQYYNGEERAKGNILERFSAQQFPDLHSELNLSSLELGDSALYFCASSVMGTGGFSGANVLTFGAGSRLTVL.

V is TRBV11-2 and J is TRBJ1-1; TRBD1 is a possible D gene (5 bases). The CDR3 is 16 residues long. The ends were cut back, 5 bases at V and 2 bases at J, with 18 bases in the middle. Germline CDR1 is SGHAT and CDR2 is FQNNGV. The CDR3: CASSRGSGFGNTEAFF. The CDR3 DNA reads TGTGCCAGCAGCAGGGGCTCAGGGTTTGGAAACACTGAAGCTTTCTTT.

This chain uses TRBV4-1 with TRBJ2-3, with 13 bases lining up with TRBD2. V trimming: 1 base; J trimming: 4 bases; junction bases outside the gene matches: 11. The CDR3 runs to 19 residues. Germline CDR1 MGHRA, CDR2 YSYEKL. CDR3 in DNA: TGCGCCAGCAGCCAAGTACTAGCGGGAGGGCCGATCATTGCAGATACGCAGTATTTT. Amino acid sequence: CASSQVLAGGPIIADTQYF.

V is TRBV5-1 and J is TRBJ2-7, with D possibly matching TRBD2 (7 bases). Germline CDR1 and CDR2: SGHRS and YFSETQ. The CDR3 totals 16 residues. V was clipped by 0 bases and J by 0 bases, with 13 bases between them. The DNA of the CDR3 is TGCGCCAGCAGCTTGGTAGGGGGGGCTAGCTCCTACGAGCAGTACTTC. This translates into CASSLVGGASSYEQYF.

Only one count was recorded for this clone. The CDR3 loop reads CASSVSLYNEQFF. CDR3 bases: TGTGCCAGCAGTGTGTCTCTATACAATGAGCAGTTCTTC. J is TRBJ2-1 and V is TRBV2; D unresolved. V was trimmed by 4 bases and J by 4 bases, leaving 8 bases between them. The CDR3 contains 13 residues. Germline assignment: CDR1 SNHLY and CDR2 FYNNEI.

The chain recombines TRBV28 with TRBJ2-7; D not resolved. V lost 3 bases and J 1 base, leaving 10 bases between the germline ends. The CDR3 length is 14 residues. The germline V gene encodes CDR1 MDHEN and CDR2 SYDVKM. CDR3 in DNA: TGTGCCAGCAGTTTGCGCGGTCCGTCCTACGAGCAGTACTTC. It codes for CASSLRGPSYEQYF.

The DNA for the CDR3 is TGTGCCAGCACCGGTTGGGGACAGGGCACAGATACGCAGTATTTT. Its translation is CASTGWGQGTDTQYF. The chain links TRBV11-2 to TRBJ2-3, with 8 positions matching TRBD1. CDR1 SGHAT and CDR2 FQNNGV come from the germline V gene. J lost 1 base, V lost 7 bases, and 7 bases had no gene match. The CDR3 has 15 residues.

This clone appeared a single time. The J gene is TRBJ1-2, the V gene TRBV12-3 or TRBV12-4; no reliable D call. CDR3 length: 13 residues. V was trimmed by 7 bases and J by 4 bases, leaving 13 bases between them. CDR3 sequence reads: CASTRSGGYGYTF. The CDR3 DNA sequence: TGTGCCAGCACCCGTTCGGGAGGCTATGGCTACACCTTC.

There are a few counts of this clone. This sequence joins TRBV5-1 and TRBJ2-2, with D uncertain. CDR1 is SGHRS, CDR2 YFSETQ, per germline. The V end was cut by 4 bases, the J end by 4 bases, with 14 bases between. CDR3 size: 15 residues. The CDR3 region is CASSLRVPSTGELFF. The CDR3 coding sequence is TGCGCCAGCAGCCTCCGGGTCCCCTCCACCGGGGAGCTGTTTTTT.

The rearrangement joins TRBV5-1 to TRBJ2-3; 10 bases align to TRBD1. Unmatched junction bases numbered 6, after V lost 6 bases and J lost 2 bases. The CDR3 totals 15 residues. Per the germline V gene, CDR1 is SGHRS and CDR2 is YFSETQ. CDR3 protein: CASIEGTGVTDTQYF. CDR3 DNA: TGCGCCAGCATAGAGGGGACAGGGGTCACAGATACGCAGTATTTT. Full variable domain (rest looked up from reference TRBV5-1 and TRBJ2-3): KAGVTQTPRYLIKTRGQQVTLSCSPISGHRSVSWYQQTPGQGLQFLFEYFSETQRNKGNFPGRFSGRQFSNSRSEMNVSTLELGDSALYLCASIEGTGVTDTQYFGPGTRLTVL.

The chain couples TRBV27 to TRBJ2-5; 12 bases align to TRBD2. The germline V gene encodes CDR1 MNHEY and CDR2 SMNVEV (reference sequence). V shed 1 base, J shed 5 bases, and the junction held 5 bases outside the gene matches. There are 16 residues in the CDR3. Here the CDR3 DNA reads TGTGCCAGCAGTTTATTACTAGCGGGAGGTGTTGAGACCCAGTACTTC. Protein product: CASSLLLAGGVETQYF.

The chain joins TRBV6-5 to TRBJ1-2; 9 bases map to TRBD1. After removal of 7 bases from V and 8 bases from J, the junction contained 14 bases not matched to a gene. CDR1 is MNHEY, CDR2 SVGAGI, per germline. This CDR3 spans 15 amino acids. The CDR3 spells CASITGQGGLNGYTF. The CDR3 DNA reads as TGTGCCAGCATCACGGGACAGGGTGGGTTGAACGGCTACACCTTC.

The rearrangement joins TRBV12-3 or TRBV12-4 to TRBJ2-7; 7 positions match TRBD2. CDR3 size: 13 residues. The junction had 8 bases not matched to a gene; V was cut back by 5 bases and J by 7 bases. CDR3 loop: CASSLMGGGEQYF. As DNA, the CDR3 is TGTGCCAGCAGTCTTATGGGGGGGGGTGAGCAGTACTTC.

The table lists this clone with a count of one. The CDR3 DNA reads TGTGCCAGCAGCCAAGGGGCCAGGGGAATGGGCATTCAGTACTTC. Its protein product is CASSQGARGMGIQYF. V usage is TRBV3-1 (or the pseudogene TRBV3-2) and J usage is TRBJ2-4, with D possibly matching TRBD1 (6 bases). V lost 1 base and J 9 bases, leaving 16 bases between the germline ends. The V gene's germline CDR1 is LGHDT and CDR2 YNNKEL (reference sequence). The CDR3 sequence is 15 residues long.

The CDR3 is CASSLIGTMYNEQFF. CDR3 DNA sequence: TGTGCCAGCAGCTTGATCGGGACAATGTACAATGAGCAGTTCTTC. This chain links TRBV7-3 with TRBJ2-1; possible D gene TRBD1, 6 bases. This CDR3 spans 15 amino acids. Trimming removed 3 bases from V and 4 bases from J, with 13 bases in between. Germline values: CDR1 SGHTA, CDR2 FQGTGA.

On this clone: Sequence at one end of the junction differs from germline and may be a read error. The chain recombines TRBV2 with TRBJ1-2; D is perhaps TRBD1 (6 bases). In germline, CDR1 is SNHLY, CDR2 FYNNEI. This CDR3 contains 11 residues. CDR3 protein: CASSGGGPPAF. The CDR3 nucleotides are TGTGCCAGCAGTGGAGGGGGACCCCCTGCCTTC.

The genes are TRBV18 and TRBJ2-7; 9 bases align to TRBD1. The ends lost 3 bases at V and 2 bases at J; junction bases unmatched: 2. The germline V gene encodes CDR1 KGHSH and CDR2 LQKENI. The CDR3 covers 14 residues. In DNA, the CDR3 is TGTGCCAGCTCACCGGGACAGGGCGCCTACGAGCAGTACTTC. Amino acids: CASSPGQGAYEQYF.

This clone was counted a few times. The V and J genes are TRBV6-6 and TRBJ2-1, with a tentative D call TRBD1 (6 bases). The CDR3 is 17 amino acids. Trimming stripped 5 bases from V and 0 bases from J, with 17 bases between. The germline gives CDR1 MNHNY, CDR2 SVGAGI (reference sequence). The CDR3 here is CASSHGSTGRSYNEQFF. DNA for the CDR3: TGTGCCAGCAGTCACGGATCCACAGGGCGCTCCTACAATGAGCAGTTCTTC.

The chain carries TRBV19 and TRBJ2-1; D is uncertain. V was shortened by 3 bases and J by 6 bases, with 15 bases between the two germline ends. The CDR3 contains 15 residues. Germline lookup yields CDR1 LNHDA and CDR2 SQIVND (reference sequence). The CDR3 DNA reads as TGTGCCAGTAGTATGGTTCCCACTTCGGTCAATGAGCAGTTCTTC. Translated: CASSMVPTSVNEQFF.

J is TRBJ1-1 and V is TRBV29-1; the match to TRBD1 covers 7 bases. The CDR3 is 14 residues long. Germline V gives CDR1 SQVTM, CDR2 ANQGSEA. Germline trimming cut 6 bases from V and 1 base from J; bases unmatched to any gene: 8. The CDR3 sequence: CSVRHQGGNTEAFF. In nucleotides, the CDR3 is TGCAGCGTCCGTCACCAGGGGGGGAACACTGAAGCTTTCTTT.

The chain has TRBV27 and TRBJ2-3; no clear D. The CDR3 has 15 amino acids. V lost 2 bases, J lost 1 base, and 10 bases lay in between. In germline, CDR1 is MNHEY, CDR2 SMNVEV (reference sequence). The CDR3 spells CASSLLELGTDTQYF. CDR3 coding DNA: TGTGCCAGCAGTTTACTAGAACTGGGCACAGATACGCAGTATTTT.

This chain links TRBV10-3 with TRBJ2-5, with D possibly matching TRBD1 (6 bases). V gave up 4 bases and J gave up 4 bases, with 13 bases separating them. CDR1 is ENHRY, CDR2 SYGVKD, per germline. This CDR3 contains 14 residues. The CDR3 DNA follows: TGTGCCATCAGTGCGTCAGGGGTTGGAGAGACCCAGTACTTC. This translates into CAISASGVGETQYF.